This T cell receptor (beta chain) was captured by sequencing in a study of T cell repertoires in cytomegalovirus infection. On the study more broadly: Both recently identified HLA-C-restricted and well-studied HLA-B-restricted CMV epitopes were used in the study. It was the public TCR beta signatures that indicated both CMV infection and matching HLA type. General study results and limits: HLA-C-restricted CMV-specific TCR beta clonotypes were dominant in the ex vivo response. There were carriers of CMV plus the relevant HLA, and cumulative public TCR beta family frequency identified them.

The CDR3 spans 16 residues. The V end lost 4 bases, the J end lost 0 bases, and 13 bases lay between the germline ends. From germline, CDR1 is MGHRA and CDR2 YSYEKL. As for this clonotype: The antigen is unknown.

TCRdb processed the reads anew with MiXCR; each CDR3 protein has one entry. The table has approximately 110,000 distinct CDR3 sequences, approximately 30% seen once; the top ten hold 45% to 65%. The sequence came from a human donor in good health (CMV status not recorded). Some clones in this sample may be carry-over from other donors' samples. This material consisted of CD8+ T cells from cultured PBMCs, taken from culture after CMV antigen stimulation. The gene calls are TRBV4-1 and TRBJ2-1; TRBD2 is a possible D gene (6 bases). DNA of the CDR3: TGCGCCAGCAGCCTCGCCGGGACTTTCTCCTACAATGAGCAGTTCTTC. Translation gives CASSLAGTFSYNEQFF.